This T cell receptor (beta chain) originates from a study of OX40 agonist ivuxolimab in advanced cancers. Study as a whole: A mean age of roughly 60 years, range 23 to 79, was recorded, and around 85% were male. A history of anti-PD-1, anti-PD-L1 or anti-CTLA-4 therapy was acceptable, and 30% to 45% had some.

Clones were sequenced by immunoSEQ multiplex PCR, and TCRdb holds only the in-frame ones, with some missing. The repertoire has tens of thousands of clones, 65% to 85% of them found once; the top ten carry about a fifth. V was pared by 0 bases and J by 2 bases, with 9 bases between. The CDR3 runs to 15 residues. In germline, CDR1 is SGDLS, CDR2 YYNGEE. The chain links TRBV9 to TRBJ1-3; no clear D gene. The sample consisted of CD4+ or CD8+ T cells sorted from blood, taken in a trial of the OX40 agonist ivuxolimab. The TCR was taken from an adult with an advanced solid tumor such as melanoma, head and neck, liver or kidney cancer. CDR3 residues: CASSVGEGTGNTIYF. CDR3 coding DNA: TGTGCCAGCAGCGTAGGGGAGGGTACTGGAAACACCATATATTTT.